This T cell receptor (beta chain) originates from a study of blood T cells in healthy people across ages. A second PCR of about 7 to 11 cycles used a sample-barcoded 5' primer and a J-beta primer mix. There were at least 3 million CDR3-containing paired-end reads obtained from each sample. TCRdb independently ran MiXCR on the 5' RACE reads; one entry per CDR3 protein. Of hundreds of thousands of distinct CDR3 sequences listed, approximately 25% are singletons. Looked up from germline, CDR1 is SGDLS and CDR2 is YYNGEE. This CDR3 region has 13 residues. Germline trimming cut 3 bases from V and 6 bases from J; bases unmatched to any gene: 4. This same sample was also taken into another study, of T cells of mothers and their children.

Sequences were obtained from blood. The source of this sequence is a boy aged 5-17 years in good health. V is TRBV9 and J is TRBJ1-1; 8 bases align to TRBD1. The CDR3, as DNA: TGTGCCAGCAGCGGGACAGGGACCTCTGAAGCTTTCTTT. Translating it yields CASSGTGTSEAFF.